This T cell receptor (beta chain) was found in a study of shared clonotypes between healthy human individuals. Study observations and caveats: Sorted-subset samples were not fully sequenced, rarefaction indicated. Larger estimated richness was generally seen in naive subsets than in memory subsets.

Concerning this clone: Its specificity is unknown.

Only in-frame clones appear in the TCRdb table, and some are missing; sequencing was by immunoSEQ multiplex PCR. Here the sample spans approximately 2.4 million clones, around 95% being singletons. Germline assignment: CDR1 KGHSH and CDR2 LQKENI. The V end lost 3 bases, the J end lost 5 bases, and 13 bases lay between the germline ends. The CDR3 loop spans 14 amino acids. From CD4+ cells came CD45RA+ naive and CD45RA-negative memory subsets. The material sequenced was naive CD4+ T cells sorted from blood. Indicated subset: CD45RA+ positively selected. The chain combines TRBV18 with TRBJ2-5, with D unclear. This receptor was taken from a young man in good health. CDR3 amino acids: CASSPQYNRETQYF. CDR3 coding DNA: TGTGCCAGCTCACCCCAATATAACCGGGAGACCCAGTACTTC.